These 13 T cell receptor beta chains were all obtained from the same sample, sequenced in a study of T cells in Graves' hyperthyroidism and ophthalmopathy. Amplification of TCR beta CDR3 regions was performed using RNA transcripts as template. A first-round RT-PCR of the TCR CDR3 used the HTBI primer set. TCRdb re-analysed the multiplex PCR reads in MiXCR, keeping a single row per CDR3 protein. The sample contains over 300,000 distinct CDR3 sequences, 11% to 15% of which appear only once. The source material was blood. The receptors were sampled from an older woman with Graves' hyperthyroidism.

The table lists this clonotype with many counts. The rearrangement uses TRBV28 and TRBJ2-7; TRBD2 aligns across 8 bases. CDR1 and CDR2 from the germline V gene are MDHEN and SYDVKM. J gave up 4 bases and V 2 bases, and 10 bases lay outside the gene matches. This CDR3 is 16 amino acids long. The CDR3 DNA sequence: TGTGCCAGCAGTTTAAATATGGGGACTAGTGTATACGAGCAGTACTTC. Amino acids: CASSLNMGTSVYEQYF.

This clonotype was detected once. Given a much more abundant clone one base away, this may be a read error. V and J are TRBV2 and TRBJ2-5; D is possibly TRBD1 (5 bases). CDR1 SNHLY and CDR2 FYNNEI come from the germline V gene. The CDR3 is 11 amino acids. The CDR3 is CAGSVMTDPYF. The CDR3 DNA follows: TGTGCCGGCAGTGTGATGACAGACCCGTACTTC.

This clonotype was seen at least ten times. The J gene is TRBJ1-2, the V gene TRBV3-1; TRBD1 is a possible D gene (5 bases). Germline CDR1 reads LGHDT; CDR2 reads YNNKEL (reference sequence). This CDR3 is 13 amino acids long. V was pared by 4 bases and J by 6 bases, with 12 bases between. CDR3 DNA: TGTGCCAGCAGCCGAGACAGAGGACATGGCTACACCTTC. It yields the protein CASSRDRGHGYTF. Looking up the rest from reference TRBV3-1 and TRBJ1-2 gives the full variable domain: DTAVSQTPKYLVTQMGNDKSIKCEQNLGHDTMYWYKQDSKKFLKIMFSYNNKELIINETVPNRFSPKSPDKAHLNLHINSLELGDSAVYFCASSRDRGHGYTFGSGTRLTVV.

The chain combines TRBV18 with TRBJ2-1, with D possibly matching TRBD1 (5 bases). This CDR3 has 13 amino acids. V shed 5 bases and J shed 4 bases, with 9 bases lying between them. The germline V gene has CDR1 KGHSH and CDR2 LQKENI. DNA for the CDR3: TGTGCCAGCTCAAACCAGGGTTACAATGAGCAGTTCTTC. Translated, it gives CASSNQGYNEQFF.

In its sample, this clonotype was seen a few times. V and J are TRBV27 and TRBJ1-1; the D gene is possibly TRBD1 (5 bases). From germline, CDR1 is MNHEY and CDR2 SMNVEV (reference sequence). This CDR3 is 15 amino acids long. The V end lost 6 bases, the J end lost 7 bases, and 21 bases lay between the germline ends. The DNA for the CDR3 is TGTGCCAGCAGGCCGGGCCCCCAAAGGGGCATTGAAGCTTTCTTT. Residues: CASRPGPQRGIEAFF.

The sample holds many counts of this clonotype. One end of the junction fails to match germline, which may point to a read error. The gene calls are TRBV5-1 and TRBJ1-1, with a weak D call TRBD1 (5 bases). The CDR3 totals 13 residues. From germline, CDR1 is SGHRS and CDR2 YFSETQ. CDR3: CASSLGLNTEAFF. The CDR3 DNA follows: TGTGCCAGCAGTTTGGGACTGAACACTGAAGCTTTCTTT.

This clonotype came up many times. The rearrangement uses TRBV5-1 and TRBJ1-4; no definite D call. The length of the CDR3 is 15 residues. The germline V and J ends were trimmed by 0 bases and 8 bases, with 14 bases remaining between them. Germline V lookup: CDR1 SGHRS, CDR2 YFSETQ. The CDR3 protein is CASSLDGTSREKLFF. CDR3 bases: TGCGCCAGCAGCTTGGACGGAACGTCGAGGGAAAAACTGTTTTTT.

This chain connects TRBV7-9 to TRBJ2-1, with 10 bases lining up with TRBD2. V shed 4 bases and J 8 bases; nucleotides not matched to a gene: 8. Germline values: CDR1 SEHNR, CDR2 FQNEAQ (reference sequence). The CDR3 is 15 amino acids. The DNA of the CDR3 is TGTGCCAGCAGCTCGCCCCCTAGCGGGAGCGATGAGCAGTTCTTC. It yields the protein CASSSPPSGSDEQFF.

In its sample, this clonotype was seen many times. The chain joins TRBV11-3 to TRBJ2-4; perhaps TRBD1 as D (5 bases). Germline CDR1 reads SGHNT; CDR2 reads YENEEA. The CDR3 contains 14 residues. V lost 5 bases, J lost 2 bases, and 10 bases lay in between. The CDR3 nucleotides are TGTGCCAGCAGCCCACCAGGGTCCAAAAACATTCAGTACTTC. It specifies CASSPPGSKNIQYF.

This clonotype was found many times. The genes are TRBV7-2 and TRBJ1-5, with 11 bases lining up with TRBD1. This CDR3 is 15 amino acids long. The germline CDR1 and CDR2 sequences are SGHTA and FQGNSA. V trimming: 2 bases; J trimming: 5 bases; junction bases outside the gene matches: 2. CDR3 sequence (DNA): TGTGCCAGCAGCTTATGGGGACAGGGGGATCAGCCCCAGCATTTT. Translation gives CASSLWGQGDQPQHF. The entire variable domain, with the rest obtained from reference TRBV7-2 and TRBJ1-5, is as follows: GAGVSQSPSNKVTEKGKDVELRCDPISGHTALYWYRQSLGQGLEFLIYFQGNSAPDKSGLPSDRFSAERTGGSVSTLTIQRTQQEDSAVYLCASSLWGQGDQPQHFGDGTRLSIL.

This clonotype has a handful of counts. This chain connects TRBV5-4 to TRBJ2-2, with D perhaps TRBD2 (6 bases). Germline V gene sequence: CDR1 SGHNT, CDR2 YYREEE (reference sequence). Trimming removed 3 bases at V and 9 bases at J, with 12 bases between. This CDR3 contains 13 residues. The CDR3 DNA follows: TGTGCCAGCAGCTACGGGGAGGTCCGGGAGCTGTTTTTT. Amino acid sequence: CASSYGEVRELFF. Supplemented by reference TRBV5-4 and TRBJ2-2, the full variable domain reads ETGVTQSPTHLIKTRGQQVTLRCSSQSGHNTVSWYQQALGQGPQFIFQYYREEENGRGNFPPRFSGLQFPNYSSELNVNALELDDSALYLCASSYGEVRELFFGEGSRLTVL.

This clonotype was seen repeatedly, ten times or more. The rearrangement links TRBV5-1 to TRBJ2-1, with a possible D match to TRBD2 (6 bases). Germline assignment: CDR1 SGHRS and CDR2 YFSETQ. Deletions cut 3 bases from V and 7 bases from J, with 17 bases between. The length of the CDR3 is 15 residues. The CDR3 loop is CASSWGLKTGNEQFF. CDR3 coding DNA: TGCGCCAGCAGCTGGGGACTTAAAACAGGTAATGAGCAGTTCTTC.

The CDR3 sequence: CASSSPSGYQETQYF. The CDR3 DNA follows: TGTGCCAGCAGCTCTCCTAGCGGGTACCAAGAGACCCAGTACTTC. V usage is TRBV28 and J usage is TRBJ2-5, with 8 bases aligning to TRBD2. After removal of 6 bases from V and 0 bases from J, the junction contained 6 bases not matched to a gene. The CDR3 totals 15 residues. Germline V gene lookup returns CDR1 MDHEN and CDR2 SYDVKM. The full variable domain, with the rest looked up from reference TRBV28 and TRBJ2-5, is DVKVTQSSRYLVKRTGEKVFLECVQDMDHENMFWYRQDPGLGLRLIYFSYDVKMKEKGDIPEGYSVSREKKERFSLILESASTNQTSMYLCASSSPSGYQETQYFGPGTRLLVL.